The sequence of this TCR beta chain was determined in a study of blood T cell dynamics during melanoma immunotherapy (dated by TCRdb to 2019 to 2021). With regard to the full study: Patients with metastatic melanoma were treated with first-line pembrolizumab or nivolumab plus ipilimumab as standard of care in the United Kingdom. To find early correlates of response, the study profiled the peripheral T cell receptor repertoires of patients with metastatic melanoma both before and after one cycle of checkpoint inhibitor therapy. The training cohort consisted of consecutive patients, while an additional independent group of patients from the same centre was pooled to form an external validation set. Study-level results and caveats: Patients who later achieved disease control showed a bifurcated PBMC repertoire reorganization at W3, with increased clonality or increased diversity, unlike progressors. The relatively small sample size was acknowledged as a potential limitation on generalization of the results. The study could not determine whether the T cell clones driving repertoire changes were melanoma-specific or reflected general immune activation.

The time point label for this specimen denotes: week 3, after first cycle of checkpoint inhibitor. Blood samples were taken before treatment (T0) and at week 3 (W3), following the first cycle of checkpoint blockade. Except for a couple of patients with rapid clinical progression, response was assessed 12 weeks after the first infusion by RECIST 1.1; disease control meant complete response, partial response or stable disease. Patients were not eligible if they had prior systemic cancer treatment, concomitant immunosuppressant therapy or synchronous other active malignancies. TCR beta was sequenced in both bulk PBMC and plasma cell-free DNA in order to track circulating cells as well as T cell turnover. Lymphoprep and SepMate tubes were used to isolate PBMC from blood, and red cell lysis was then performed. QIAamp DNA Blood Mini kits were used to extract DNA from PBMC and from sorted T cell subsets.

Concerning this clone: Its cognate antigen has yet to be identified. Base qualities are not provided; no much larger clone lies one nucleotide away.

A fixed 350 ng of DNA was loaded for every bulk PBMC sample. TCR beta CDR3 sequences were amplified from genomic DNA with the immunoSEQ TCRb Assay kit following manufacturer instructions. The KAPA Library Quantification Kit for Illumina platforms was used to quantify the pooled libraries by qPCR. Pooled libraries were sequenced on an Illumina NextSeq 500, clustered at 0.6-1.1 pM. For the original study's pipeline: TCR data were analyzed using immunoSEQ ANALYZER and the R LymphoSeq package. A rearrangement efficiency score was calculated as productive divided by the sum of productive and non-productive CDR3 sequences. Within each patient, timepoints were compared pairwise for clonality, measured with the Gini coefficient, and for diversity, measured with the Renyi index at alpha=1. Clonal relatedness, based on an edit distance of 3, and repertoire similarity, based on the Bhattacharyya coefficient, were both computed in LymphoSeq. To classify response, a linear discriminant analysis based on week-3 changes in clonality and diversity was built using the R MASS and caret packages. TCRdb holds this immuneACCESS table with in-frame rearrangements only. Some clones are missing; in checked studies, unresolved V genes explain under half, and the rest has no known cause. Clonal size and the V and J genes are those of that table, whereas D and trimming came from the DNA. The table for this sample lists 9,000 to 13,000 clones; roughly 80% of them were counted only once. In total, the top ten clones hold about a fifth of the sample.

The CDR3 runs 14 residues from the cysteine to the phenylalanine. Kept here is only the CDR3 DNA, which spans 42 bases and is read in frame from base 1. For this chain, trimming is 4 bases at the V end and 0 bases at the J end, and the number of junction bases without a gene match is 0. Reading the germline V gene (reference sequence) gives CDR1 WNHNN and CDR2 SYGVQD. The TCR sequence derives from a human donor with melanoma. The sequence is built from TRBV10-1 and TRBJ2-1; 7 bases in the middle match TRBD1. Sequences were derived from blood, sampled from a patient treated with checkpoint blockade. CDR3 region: CASSAGGSYNEQFF. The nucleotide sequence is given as TGCGCCAGCAGTGCAGGGGGCTCCTACAATGAGCAGTTCTTC.